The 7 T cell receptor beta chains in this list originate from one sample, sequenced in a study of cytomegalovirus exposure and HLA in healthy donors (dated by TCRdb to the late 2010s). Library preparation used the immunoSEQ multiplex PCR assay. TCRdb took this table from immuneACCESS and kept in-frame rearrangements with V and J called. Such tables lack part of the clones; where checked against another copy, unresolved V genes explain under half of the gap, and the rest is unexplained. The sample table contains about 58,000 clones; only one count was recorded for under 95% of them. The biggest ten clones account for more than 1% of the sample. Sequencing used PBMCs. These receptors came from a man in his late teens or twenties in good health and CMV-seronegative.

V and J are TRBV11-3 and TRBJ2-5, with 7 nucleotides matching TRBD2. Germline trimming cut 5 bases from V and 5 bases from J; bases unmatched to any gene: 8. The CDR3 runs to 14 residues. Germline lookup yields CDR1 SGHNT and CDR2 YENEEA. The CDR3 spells CASSPRTSPETQYF. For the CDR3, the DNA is TGTGCCAGCAGCCCCAGGACTAGTCCCGAGACCCAGTACTTC.

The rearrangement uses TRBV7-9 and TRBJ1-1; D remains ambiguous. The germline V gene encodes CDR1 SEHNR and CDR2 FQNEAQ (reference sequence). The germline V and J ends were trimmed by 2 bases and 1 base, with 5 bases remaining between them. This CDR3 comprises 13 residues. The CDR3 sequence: CASSLIQNTEAFF. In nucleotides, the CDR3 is TGTGCCAGCAGCTTAATACAGAACACTGAAGCTTTCTTT.

The CDR3 nucleotides read TGCGCCAGCAGCCCTCTACACGAGGGATTCTCTGGCTACACCTTC. This encodes CASSPLHEGFSGYTF. The chain has TRBV4-3 and TRBJ1-2; no firm D call. Between the trimmed V and J ends, which lost 4 bases and 7 bases, there was a span of 19 bases. Germline assignment: CDR1 LGHNA and CDR2 YSLEER. There are 15 residues in the CDR3.

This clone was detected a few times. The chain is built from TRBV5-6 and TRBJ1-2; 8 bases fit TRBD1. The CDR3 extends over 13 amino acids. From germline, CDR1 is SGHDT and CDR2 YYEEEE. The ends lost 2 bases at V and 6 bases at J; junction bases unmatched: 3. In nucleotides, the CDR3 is TGTGCCAGCAGCTTAGACAGGGGAAATGGCTACACCTTC. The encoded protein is CASSLDRGNGYTF.

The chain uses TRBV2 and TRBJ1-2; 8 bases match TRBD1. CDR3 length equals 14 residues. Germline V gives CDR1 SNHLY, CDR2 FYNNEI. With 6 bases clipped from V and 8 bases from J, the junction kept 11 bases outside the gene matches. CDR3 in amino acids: CASRPQGAQGGYTF. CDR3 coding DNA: TGTGCCAGCAGACCCCAGGGGGCCCAGGGGGGCTACACCTTC.

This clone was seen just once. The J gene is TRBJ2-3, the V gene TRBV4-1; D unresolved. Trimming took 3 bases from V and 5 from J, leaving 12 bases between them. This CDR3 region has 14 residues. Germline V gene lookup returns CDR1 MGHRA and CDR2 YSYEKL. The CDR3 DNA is TGCGCCAGCAGCCAGGCCACCGAAAGAGATACGCAGTATTTT. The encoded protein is CASSQATERDTQYF.

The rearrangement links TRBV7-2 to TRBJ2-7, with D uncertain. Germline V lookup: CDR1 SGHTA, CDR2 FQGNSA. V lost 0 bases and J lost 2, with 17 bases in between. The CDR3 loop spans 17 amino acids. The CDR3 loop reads CASSLATGETHPYEQYF. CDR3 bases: TGTGCCAGCAGCTTAGCGACTGGTGAGACTCATCCCTACGAGCAGTACTTC. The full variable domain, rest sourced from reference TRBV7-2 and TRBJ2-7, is GAGVSQSPSNKVTEKGKDVELRCDPISGHTALYWYRQSLGQGLEFLIYFQGNSAPDKSGLPSDRFSAERTGGSVSTLTIQRTQQEDSAVYLCASSLATGETHPYEQYFGPGTRLTVT.